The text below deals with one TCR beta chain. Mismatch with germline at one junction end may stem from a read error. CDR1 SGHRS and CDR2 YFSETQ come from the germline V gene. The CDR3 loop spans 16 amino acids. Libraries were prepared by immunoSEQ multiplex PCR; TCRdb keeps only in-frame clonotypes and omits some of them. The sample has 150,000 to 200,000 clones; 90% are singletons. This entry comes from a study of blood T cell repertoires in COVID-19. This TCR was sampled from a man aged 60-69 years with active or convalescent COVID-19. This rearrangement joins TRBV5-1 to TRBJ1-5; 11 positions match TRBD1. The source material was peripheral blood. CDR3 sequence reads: CARSLAGTGGDQPQHF. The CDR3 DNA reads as TGCGCCCGCAGCTTGGCCGGGACAGGGGGGGATCAGCCCCAGCATTTT.